These 26 T cell receptor beta chains came from one sample sequenced in a study of cytomegalovirus exposure and HLA in healthy donors. PCR primers comprised 60 Vbeta and 13 Jbeta primers. Sequencing was performed with immunoSEQ multiplex PCR; in TCRdb, only in-frame clones are kept and a portion is missing. In the table there are roughly 110,000 clones, around 80% of which are singletons. Material: PBMCs. The source is a man aged 40-50 years in good health and CMV-seronegative.

The V and J genes are TRBV5-1 and TRBJ1-2, with TRBD1 as a possible D gene (5 bases). Germline V CDR1 and CDR2: SGHRS, YFSETQ. V was clipped by 1 base and J by 8 bases, with 15 bases between them. The CDR3 spans 14 residues. In DNA, the CDR3 is TGCGCCAGCAGCTTGACGGACACAGGAGGGGGCTACACCTTC. Translation gives CASSLTDTGGGYTF.

The rearrangement uses TRBV5-4 and TRBJ1-1; D not resolved. The ends were cut back, 1 base at V and 5 bases at J, with 6 bases in the middle. The germline V gene has CDR1 SGHNT and CDR2 YYREEE (reference sequence). This CDR3 has 12 amino acids. CDR3 protein: CASSLSGTEAFF. CDR3 bases: TGTGCCAGCAGCTTGTCCGGGACTGAAGCTTTCTTT. The full variable domain, rest sourced from reference TRBV5-4 and TRBJ1-1, is ETGVTQSPTHLIKTRGQQVTLRCSSQSGHNTVSWYQQALGQGPQFIFQYYREEENGRGNFPPRFSGLQFPNYSSELNVNALELDDSALYLCASSLSGTEAFFGQGTRLTVV.

A few counts support this clone. This chain links TRBV4-1 with TRBJ2-1; 7 positions agree with TRBD2. V shed 4 bases and J 5 bases; nucleotides not matched to a gene: 14. Germline CDR1 MGHRA, CDR2 YSYEKL. The CDR3 is 17 amino acids. Here the CDR3 reads CASSRYPRRGNHNEQFF. In nucleotides, the CDR3 is TGCGCCAGCAGCCGGTACCCGAGGCGGGGGAACCACAATGAGCAGTTCTTC.

The J gene is TRBJ2-2, the V gene TRBV9, with TRBD2 matching over 9 bases. There are 15 residues in the CDR3. Per germline, CDR1 SGDLS and CDR2 YYNGEE. V lost 0 bases, J lost 6 bases, and 3 bases stayed unmatched. CDR3 amino acids: CASSVEGLASGELFF. The CDR3 region has the DNA TGTGCCAGCAGCGTAGAGGGACTAGCCTCCGGGGAGCTGTTTTTT.

V and J are TRBV7-6 and TRBJ2-5, with D hard to call. Germline CDR1 SGHVS, CDR2 FNYEAQ. The CDR3 extends over 17 amino acids. Deletions cut 3 bases from V and 3 bases from J, with 20 bases between. CDR3 region: CASSFLQARDGEETQYF. The DNA of the CDR3 is TGTGCCAGCAGCTTCCTTCAAGCCCGAGACGGAGAAGAGACCCAGTACTTC.

J is TRBJ2-7 and V is TRBV7-2, with 9 bases lining up with TRBD2. Germline V gene data show CDR1 as SGHTA and CDR2 as FQGNSA. The trim removed 1 base at V and 6 bases at J, leaving 13 bases unmatched. CDR3 length: 17 amino acids. The CDR3 reads CASSLGVAGAQGGEQYF. Here the CDR3 DNA reads TGTGCCAGCAGCTTAGGGGTAGCGGGGGCCCAGGGCGGCGAGCAGTACTTC.

The J gene is TRBJ2-5, the V gene TRBV2; 11 bases match TRBD2. Looked up from germline, CDR1 is SNHLY and CDR2 is FYNNEI. CDR3 size: 15 residues. After removal of 2 bases from V and 4 bases from J, the junction contained 3 bases not matched to a gene. This CDR3 reads CASSELAGGLETQYF. The DNA of the CDR3 is TGTGCCAGCAGTGAACTAGCGGGGGGCCTAGAGACCCAGTACTTC.

The chain uses TRBV5-1 and TRBJ2-5; D is perhaps TRBD2 (6 bases). Germline V gives CDR1 SGHRS, CDR2 YFSETQ. With 5 bases removed from V and 3 bases from J, the gap between germline ends came to 11 bases. The CDR3 length is 13 residues. The CDR3 sequence is CASRPGTEETQYF. In DNA, the CDR3 is TGCGCCAGCAGACCCGGGACTGAAGAGACCCAGTACTTC.

Only one count was recorded for this clone. V usage is TRBV5-1 and J usage is TRBJ2-7; possible D gene TRBD2, 7 bases. The CDR3 extends over 15 amino acids. V lost 4 bases and J 5 bases, leaving 19 bases between the germline ends. Germline-derived CDR1 and CDR2 are SGHRS and YFSETQ. As DNA, the CDR3 is TGCGCCAGCAGCCCGGGGGGCGGGGCTCGAAACGAGCAGTACTTC. It codes for CASSPGGGARNEQYF.

This chain links TRBV5-1 with TRBJ2-1, with 9 bases lining up with TRBD2. Germline V gives CDR1 SGHRS, CDR2 YFSETQ. V lost 0 bases, J lost 8 bases, and 9 bases stayed unmatched. The CDR3 has 16 amino acids. CDR3 in DNA: TGCGCCAGCAGCTTGGACGCGGGGGGGGCAGGGGATGAGCAGTTCTTC. Protein: CASSLDAGGAGDEQFF.

This sequence joins TRBV7-2 and TRBJ2-7, with 15 bases matching TRBD2. This CDR3 has 17 amino acids. Germline values: CDR1 SGHTA, CDR2 FQGNSA. V lost 5 bases and J lost 4; bases outside the gene matches: 9. The CDR3 loop reads CASSPPGLAGGTYEQYF. The CDR3 bases are TGTGCCAGCAGCCCACCGGGACTAGCGGGGGGAACATACGAGCAGTACTTC.

The chain joins TRBV5-1 to TRBJ2-5; 11 bases agree with TRBD2. V trimming: 4 bases; J trimming: 4 bases; junction bases outside the gene matches: 6. The CDR3 contains 15 residues. The germline V gene has CDR1 SGHRS and CDR2 YFSETQ. This CDR3 reads CASSNSGGAPETQYF. The DNA for the CDR3 is TGCGCCAGCAGCAATAGCGGGGGGGCCCCAGAGACCCAGTACTTC.

This clone appeared a few times. The chain recombines TRBV25-1 with TRBJ2-3; the D gene is possibly TRBD1 (6 bases). V lost 8 bases and J lost 8, with 14 bases in between. The length of the CDR3 is 12 residues. The germline V gene has CDR1 MGHDK and CDR2 SYGVNS. The CDR3 spells CASLTGPGTQYF. The CDR3 region has the DNA TGTGCCAGCCTGACAGGCCCGGGTACGCAGTATTTT.

The V call is TRBV4-1, the J call TRBJ1-5; D is unclear. CDR1 and CDR2 (germline): MGHRA, YSYEKL. This CDR3 contains 13 residues. Trimming shortened V by 0 bases and J by 4 bases, and 4 bases separated the two germline ends. DNA for the CDR3: TGCGCCAGCAGCCAAGACAGAAATCAGCCCCAGCATTTT. This encodes CASSQDRNQPQHF.

The chain employs TRBV10-3 and TRBJ2-3; TRBD2 matches at 8 bases. Per the germline V gene, CDR1 is ENHRY and CDR2 is SYGVKD. The CDR3 sequence is 16 residues long. V was pared by 5 bases and J by 2 bases, with 9 bases of the junction left unmatched. CDR3 residues: CAISKWQRGTTDTQYF. CDR3 nucleotide sequence: TGTGCCATCAGTAAGTGGCAGCGGGGGACCACAGATACGCAGTATTTT.

V is TRBV6-5 and J is TRBJ2-1; 10 nucleotides line up with TRBD2. CDR3 length equals 14 residues. Germline assignment: CDR1 MNHEY and CDR2 SVGAGI. The V gene end was trimmed by 6 bases and the J gene end by 6 bases; junction bases not matched to a gene: 5. The CDR3 coding sequence is TGTGCCAGCAGCCGGACTAGCGGTGGCAATGAGCAGTTCTTC. This codes for CASSRTSGGNEQFF.

The chain uses TRBV7-9 and TRBJ2-4; 7 nucleotides align to TRBD2. CDR1 is SEHNR, CDR2 FQNEAQ, per germline (reference sequence). This CDR3 is built from 16 residues. The trim removed 1 base at V and 0 bases at J, leaving 3 bases unmatched. The CDR3 sequence is CASSLGEGLAKNIQYF. DNA of the CDR3: TGTGCCAGCAGCTTAGGGGAGGGCCTAGCCAAAAACATTCAGTACTTC.

This clone appeared once. The V call is TRBV10-1, the J call TRBJ1-2, with 8 bases that match TRBD1. Germline loops: CDR1 WNHNN, CDR2 SYGVQD (reference sequence). V dropped 6 bases and J dropped 1; count of bases not matched to a gene: 4. CDR3 length equals 14 residues. The CDR3 loop reads CASSPGGDNYGYTF. The CDR3 nucleotides are TGCGCCAGCAGCCCAGGGGGCGATAACTATGGCTACACCTTC.

This clone has only a few counts. The rearrangement links TRBV19 to TRBJ1-5, with D uncertain. This CDR3 region has 15 residues. CDR1 and CDR2 (germline): LNHDA, SQIVND (reference sequence). Deletions cut 2 bases from V and 6 bases from J, with 14 bases between. The CDR3 DNA is TGTGCCAGTAGTATACGGGGTGCAGCCAGTCAGCCCCAGCATTTT. Protein sequence: CASSIRGAASQPQHF.

The DNA for the CDR3 is TGCGCCAGCAGCCAAGGTCCCATGCGCTCGGGATCATGGGAAAAACTGTTTTTT. This encodes CASSQGPMRSGSWEKLFF. V and J are TRBV4-1 and TRBJ1-4; D ambiguous. CDR1 is MGHRA, CDR2 YSYEKL, per germline. V lost 1 base, J lost 8 bases, and 23 bases lay in between. CDR3 length equals 18 residues.

The V gene is TRBV2, the J gene TRBJ2-7; TRBD1 agrees at 10 bases. This CDR3 has 14 amino acids. The V segment lost 6 bases and the J segment 5 bases; nucleotides outside the gene matches: 7. Germline values: CDR1 SNHLY, CDR2 FYNNEI. The chain's CDR3 is CASSRDRGIDEQYF. The CDR3 nucleotides read TGTGCCAGCAGCCGGGACAGGGGTATTGACGAGCAGTACTTC.

The rearrangement uses TRBV2 and TRBJ1-4; D gene unclear. With 7 bases removed from V and 4 bases from J, the gap between germline ends came to 13 bases. The germline CDR1 and CDR2 sequences are SNHLY and FYNNEI. The CDR3 runs to 14 residues. The CDR3 loop reads CASNPQKFNEKLFF. The CDR3 nucleotides read TGTGCCAGCAATCCCCAGAAATTTAATGAAAAACTGTTTTTT.

The J gene is TRBJ2-1, the V gene TRBV11-3, with 15 bases identical to TRBD2. In germline, CDR1 is SGHNT, CDR2 YENEEA. After removal of 1 base from V and 7 bases from J, the junction contained 5 bases not matched to a gene. The CDR3 loop spans 17 amino acids. Written as DNA, the CDR3 is TGTGCCAGCAGCTTAGGGACTAGCGGGGGGGCCATGAATGAGCAGTTCTTC. This sequence encodes CASSLGTSGGAMNEQFF.

V usage is TRBV2 and J usage is TRBJ2-1; 8 nucleotides match TRBD2. This CDR3 has 15 amino acids. Germline-derived CDR1 and CDR2 are SNHLY and FYNNEI. The V gene end was trimmed by 6 bases and the J gene end by 9 bases; junction bases not matched to a gene: 13. The CDR3 region has the DNA TGTGCCAGCAGGGCCCCGGGACTAGTGTCGGGTGAGCAGTTCTTC. Amino acids: CASRAPGLVSGEQFF.

The V call is TRBV9, the J call TRBJ2-2; no definite D call. With 0 bases removed from V and 5 bases from J, the gap between germline ends came to 11 bases. This CDR3 has 15 amino acids. Per germline, CDR1 SGDLS and CDR2 YYNGEE. DNA for the CDR3: TGTGCCAGCAGCGTAGGGCTAGATGGGACCGGGGAGCTGTTTTTT. It yields the protein CASSVGLDGTGELFF.

The chain uses TRBV5-6 and TRBJ1-2, with TRBD1 as a possible D gene (6 bases). The CDR3 contains 16 residues. Germline lookup yields CDR1 SGHDT and CDR2 YYEEEE. V dropped 4 bases and J dropped 0 bases, with 16 bases sitting between them. CDR3 amino acids: CASSRGGSYTNYGYTF. CDR3 sequence (DNA): TGTGCCAGCAGCCGAGGGGGTAGCTATACTAACTATGGCTACACCTTC.